The sequence of this T cell receptor beta chain was determined in a study of spatial heterogeneity in lung cancer. Time point: sample taken at primary tumor resection. Researchers sequenced whole RNA taken from tumor, nontumor lung or frozen PBMC without sorting. The donor group consisted of around 77 patients who had untreated, early-stage non-small cell lung cancer. General study points: The appearance of ubiquitous expanded tumor TCRs in blood was greater at resection than follow-up.

The sample holds many counts of this clonotype. The antigen is undetermined. This CDR3 contains 15 residues. The J segment lost 3 bases and the V segment lost 5 bases, leaving 7 bases of the junction unmatched. Germline V CDR1 and CDR2: SGHAT, FQNNGV. All TCR cDNA molecules were individually tagged with a unique molecular identifier. MiXCR was run by TCRdb on the 5' RACE reads, yielding one entry per CDR3 protein. Of about 95,000 distinct CDR3 sequences in the sample, roughly 8.7% were seen once. The material was PBMCs, obtained at surgery. This chain joins TRBV11-2 and TRBJ2-3; 8 bases line up with TRBD1. The receptor was isolated from a male donor with early-stage non-small cell lung cancer. The CDR3 loop is CASSQGQVGTDTQYF. In nucleotides, the CDR3 is TGTGCCAGCAGCCAGGGACAGGTCGGGACAGATACGCAGTATTTT. Full variable domain (rest looked up from reference TRBV11-2 and TRBJ2-3): EAGVAQSPRYKIIEKRQSVAFWCNPISGHATLYWYQQILGQGPKLLIQFQNNGVVDDSQLPKDRFSAERLKGVDSTLKIQPAKLEDSAVYLCASSQGQVGTDTQYFGPGTRLTVL.